The source of this T cell receptor beta chain is a study of blood T cell repertoires in COVID-19. On the study more broadly: T cells, B-cell-depleted T cells, or PBMCs provided the cDNA or gDNA that served as material.

CDR1 is GTSNPN, CDR2 SVGIG, per germline (reference sequence). Trimming stripped 0 bases from V and 9 bases from J, with 11 bases between. This CDR3 region has 12 residues. Clones were read by immunoSEQ multiplex PCR, and TCRdb kept only the in-frame ones, dropping some. The sample lists 110,000 or so clones; approximately 81% were seen once. This clonotype was obtained from a man over 45 with acute or convalescent COVID-19. Sequencing was done on a sample of peripheral blood. The chain has TRBV30 and TRBJ1-1; no clear D gene. CDR3 loop: CAWSVRRGKAFF. The CDR3 coding sequence is TGTGCCTGGAGTGTACGAAGAGGGAAAGCTTTCTTT.